Shown below are 28 T cell receptor beta chains from a single sample sequenced in a study of PD-L1 blockade in urothelial cancer. Using immunoSEQ multiplex PCR, the repertoire was profiled, and TCRdb retains in-frame clones only, with some absent. The sample lists about 120,000 clones; 75% to 95% were seen once. The time point denotes: peripheral blood 6 weeks after treatment start. The sequenced sample was PBMCs, obtained around atezolizumab (anti-PD-L1) treatment. These receptors all stem from a man between 60 and 75 years old with urothelial cancer.

The CDR3 coding sequence is TGTGCCAGCAGCTTGGGACAGGGCAAGGAGACCCAGTACTTC. The encoded protein is CASSLGQGKETQYF. The chain couples TRBV5-4 to TRBJ2-5, with 7 bases identical to TRBD1. This CDR3 is built from 14 residues. V dropped 0 bases and J dropped 5; count of bases not matched to a gene: 4. In germline, CDR1 is SGHNT, CDR2 YYREEE (reference sequence). Complete variable domain (other parts from reference TRBV5-4 and TRBJ2-5): ETGVTQSPTHLIKTRGQQVTLRCSSQSGHNTVSWYQQALGQGPQFIFQYYREEENGRGNFPPRFSGLQFPNYSSELNVNALELDDSALYLCASSLGQGKETQYFGPGTRLLVL.

V gene TRBV6-1 combines with J gene TRBJ2-2; 9 bases are a match to TRBD1. The CDR3 is 17 residues long. The germline CDR1 and CDR2 sequences are MNHNS and SASEGT. Trimming took 4 bases from V and 0 from J; bases not matched to a gene: 6. CDR3 in amino acids: CASSVTGGTTNTGELFF. CDR3 DNA: TGTGCCAGCAGTGTAACAGGGGGCACGACGAACACCGGGGAGCTGTTTTTT.

V and J are TRBV30 and TRBJ2-1; TRBD2 aligns across 12 bases. V shed 3 bases, J shed 4 bases, and the junction held 7 bases outside the gene matches. The CDR3 loop spans 16 amino acids. CDR1 is GTSNPN, CDR2 SVGIG, per germline (reference sequence). CDR3 residues: CAWSRTSGTVYNEQFF. CDR3 bases: TGTGCCTGGAGCCGGACTAGCGGGACAGTTTACAATGAGCAGTTCTTC.

The chain employs TRBV5-1 and TRBJ2-1; TRBD2 matches at 12 bases. The CDR3 extends over 15 amino acids. CDR1 is SGHRS, CDR2 YFSETQ, per germline. Trimming cost V 4 bases and J 8 bases; bases outside gene matches: 7. The CDR3 sequence: CASSLRLAGDDEQFF. CDR3 sequence (DNA): TGCGCCAGCAGCCTCCGACTAGCGGGGGATGATGAGCAGTTCTTC. Based on the CDR3 plus reference TRBV5-1 and TRBJ2-1, the full variable domain is KAGVTQTPRYLIKTRGQQVTLSCSPISGHRSVSWYQQTPGQGLQFLFEYFSETQRNKGNFPGRFSGRQFSNSRSEMNVSTLELGDSALYLCASSLRLAGDDEQFFGPGTRLTVL.

The chain joins TRBV7-3 to TRBJ2-2; 8 nucleotides align to TRBD2. The CDR3 covers 13 residues. Germline lookup yields CDR1 SGHTA and CDR2 FQGTGA. With V trimmed by 4 bases and J by 6 bases, 1 base remained unmatched. CDR3 residues: CASSSTSAGELFF. CDR3 nucleotides: TGTGCCAGCAGCTCGACTAGCGCCGGGGAGCTGTTTTTT. The variable domain in full, completed from reference TRBV7-3 and TRBJ2-2, reads GAGVSQTPSNKVTEKGKYVELRCDPISGHTALYWYRQSLGQGPEFLIYFQGTGAADDSGLPNDRFFAVRPEGSVSTLKIQRTERGDSAVYLCASSSTSAGELFFGEGSRLTVL.

The chain has TRBV6-5 and TRBJ1-5; a weak D match, TRBD1 (5 bases). CDR3 length equals 14 residues. V was trimmed by 5 bases and J by 7 bases, leaving 15 bases between them. Germline V gives CDR1 MNHEY, CDR2 SVGAGI. This chain's CDR3 is CASSTFGGEQPQHF. The CDR3 bases are TGTGCCAGCAGTACCTTCGGGGGTGAACAGCCCCAGCATTTT.

The chain employs TRBV13 and TRBJ2-5; the D gene is possibly TRBD2 (6 bases). The ends were cut back, 3 bases at V and 4 bases at J, with 9 bases in the middle. Looked up from germline, CDR1 is PRHDT and CDR2 is FYEKMQ (reference sequence). CDR3 length: 13 amino acids. Here the CDR3 DNA reads TGTGCCAGCAGCTTCGGGAGTCCAGAGACCCAGTACTTC. It specifies CASSFGSPETQYF.

The chain combines TRBV19 with TRBJ1-1; D is uncertain. This CDR3 is 11 amino acids long. Trimming pared 9 bases from V and 10 bases from J, leaving 15 bases between. Germline CDR1 and CDR2: LNHDA and SQIVND (reference sequence). The CDR3 DNA reads as TGTGCCAGCGCGGGGTTCAGAGGAGCTTTCTTT. Its protein product is CASAGFRGAFF. The whole variable domain, remainder taken from reference TRBV19 and TRBJ1-1, is DGGITQSPKYLFRKEGQNVTLSCEQNLNHDAMYWYRQDPGQGLRLIYYSQIVNDFQKGDIAEGYSVSREKKESFPLTVTSAQKNPTAFYLCASAGFRGAFFGQGTRLTVV.

This chain links TRBV18 with TRBJ2-7; the D is unclear. Germline CDR1 and CDR2: KGHSH and LQKENI. V lost 0 bases, J lost 5 bases, and 8 bases lay in between. This CDR3 contains 13 residues. The CDR3 DNA reads as TGTGCCAGCTCACCACCCTCCCGCGACGAGCAGTACTTC. Its protein product is CASSPPSRDEQYF. Drawing the rest from reference TRBV18 and TRBJ2-7, the complete variable domain is NAGVMQNPRHLVRRRGQEARLRCSPMKGHSHVYWYRQLPEEGLKFMVYLQKENIIDESGMPKERFSAEFPKEGPSILRIQQVVRGDSAAYFCASSPPSRDEQYFGPGTRLTVT.

The chain couples TRBV4-3 to TRBJ1-6; possibly TRBD1 for D (6 bases). The V gene lost 2 bases and the J gene lost 1 base, with 9 bases spanning the gap. CDR1 is LGHNA, CDR2 YSLEER, per germline. This CDR3 has 16 amino acids. CDR3 sequence reads: CASSQQQGSYNSPLHF. The CDR3 region has the DNA TGCGCCAGCAGCCAACAACAGGGTTCCTATAATTCACCCCTCCACTTT.

The gene calls are TRBV7-8 and TRBJ2-7; 7 nucleotides align to TRBD2. Unmatched junction bases numbered 2, after V lost 4 bases and J lost 2 bases. Germline values: CDR1 SGHVS, CDR2 FQNEAQ. The CDR3 runs 13 residues. The CDR3: CASSSSGAYEQYF. The DNA of the CDR3 is TGTGCCAGCAGCTCCAGCGGGGCCTACGAGCAGTACTTC.

This rearrangement joins TRBV11-2 to TRBJ1-2; D is possibly TRBD1 (6 bases). The ends were cut back, 0 bases at V and 5 bases at J, with 10 bases in the middle. Germline CDR1 SGHAT, CDR2 FQNNGV. The CDR3 length is 14 residues. In DNA form, the CDR3 reads TGTGCCAGCAGCTTAGACCAGGGGCCGTATGGCTACACCTTC. Translation: CASSLDQGPYGYTF.

The chain links TRBV7-9 to TRBJ2-7; D might be TRBD1 (6 bases). Germline V gene lookup returns CDR1 SEHNR and CDR2 FQNEAQ (reference sequence). Trimming shortened V by 1 base and J by 3 bases, and 10 bases separated the two germline ends. The CDR3 length is 14 residues. The CDR3 spells CASSLVRGNYEQYF. CDR3 bases: TGTGCCAGCAGCTTAGTCAGGGGTAACTACGAGCAGTACTTC. The whole variable domain, remainder taken from reference TRBV7-9 and TRBJ2-7, is DTGVSQNPRHKITKRGQNVTFRCDPISEHNRLYWYRQTLGQGPEFLTYFQNEAQLEKSRLLSDRFSAERPKGSFSTLEIQRTEQGDSAMYLCASSLVRGNYEQYFGPGTRLTVT.

The chain joins TRBV5-6 to TRBJ2-1, with D perhaps matching TRBD1 (6 bases). Germline lookup yields CDR1 SGHDT and CDR2 YYEEEE. The CDR3 sequence is 15 residues long. Trimming shortened V by 0 bases and J by 6 bases, and 13 bases separated the two germline ends. The CDR3 is CASSLGAQGGNEQFF. Here the CDR3 DNA reads TGTGCCAGCAGCTTGGGCGCACAAGGGGGCAATGAGCAGTTCTTC.

This chain connects TRBV28 to TRBJ2-1; the D is unclear. The V gene's germline CDR1 is MDHEN and CDR2 SYDVKM. The CDR3 contains 13 residues. The V and J ends lost 4 bases and 7 bases respectively, with 11 bases between them. The CDR3 is CASSSSLPNEQFF. CDR3 nucleotide sequence: TGTGCCAGCAGTTCATCCCTACCTAATGAGCAGTTCTTC.

The V and J genes are TRBV7-8 and TRBJ1-1, with D hard to call. There are 12 residues in the CDR3. CDR1 SGHVS and CDR2 FQNEAQ come from the germline V gene. Trimming left V 9 bases short and J 7 bases short, with 15 bases between. CDR3 in amino acids: CASHRVTLEAFF. The CDR3 DNA reads TGTGCCAGTCATCGGGTAACGCTTGAAGCTTTCTTT. The variable domain in full, with the rest retrieved from reference TRBV7-8 and TRBJ1-1, is GAGVSQSPRYKVAKRGQDVALRCDPISGHVSLFWYQQALGQGPEFLTYFQNEAQLDKSGLPSDRFFAERPEGSVSTLKIQRTQQEDSAVYLCASHRVTLEAFFGQGTRLTVV.

This chain uses TRBV30 with TRBJ1-1; D perhaps matches TRBD1 (6 bases). V lost 5 bases and J lost 2, with 9 bases in between. The CDR3 covers 12 residues. The germline gives CDR1 GTSNPN, CDR2 SVGIG (reference sequence). CDR3 sequence: CAWDRINTEAFF. In DNA form, the CDR3 reads TGTGCCTGGGACAGGATCAACACTGAAGCTTTCTTT.

The chain links TRBV19 to TRBJ2-6, with TRBD2 identical over 11 bases. CDR3 size: 17 residues. Per germline, CDR1 LNHDA and CDR2 SQIVND (reference sequence). Trimming at V came to 4 bases and at J to 2 bases, leaving 4 bases not matched to a gene. CDR3 nucleotides: TGTGCCAGTAGTACCCTAGCGGGAGGCCCTGGGGCCAACGTCCTGACTTTC. Its translation: CASSTLAGGPGANVLTF.

This clone was found once. This chain uses TRBV27 with TRBJ2-5, with D perhaps matching TRBD2 (6 bases). Trimming removed 1 base from V and 5 bases from J, with 11 bases in between. Germline values: CDR1 MNHEY, CDR2 SMNVEV (reference sequence). The CDR3 covers 14 residues. CDR3 protein: CASSLWGVGETQYF. The DNA for the CDR3 is TGTGCCAGCAGTTTATGGGGGGTAGGGGAGACCCAGTACTTC.

The chain is built from TRBV4-2 and TRBJ2-7; 10 nucleotides match TRBD1. The CDR3 covers 15 residues. V lost 1 base, J lost 2 bases, and 2 bases stayed unmatched. The germline gives CDR1 LGHNA, CDR2 YNFKEQ. DNA of the CDR3: TGTGCCAGCAGCCAAGCCGGGACAGGGGCCTACGAGCAGTACTTC. Translation: CASSQAGTGAYEQYF.

This clone was observed a few times. The chain has TRBV14 and TRBJ1-1, with D unclear. V was trimmed by 0 bases and J by 1 base, leaving 3 bases between them. The CDR3 has 13 residues. Germline loops: CDR1 SGHDN, CDR2 FVKESK. The CDR3 coding sequence is TGTGCCAGCAGCCAAGACCGGAACACTGAAGCTTTCTTT. Translating it yields CASSQDRNTEAFF.

This chain connects TRBV27 to TRBJ2-7; a possible D gene is TRBD1 (6 bases). In germline, CDR1 is MNHEY, CDR2 SMNVEV (reference sequence). V was clipped by 5 bases and J by 10 bases, with 12 bases between them. CDR3 length equals 11 residues. CDR3 sequence (DNA): TGTGCCAGCAGTGTAACAGGGAAACAGTACTTC. The encoded protein is CASSVTGKQYF.

This rearrangement joins TRBV6-5 to TRBJ2-5, with TRBD1 matching over 7 bases. Germline loops: CDR1 MNHEY, CDR2 SVGAGI. The CDR3 is 14 residues long. V lost 6 bases, J lost 1 base, and 5 bases stayed unmatched. CDR3 loop: CASRGQRPQETQYF. CDR3 sequence (DNA): TGTGCCAGCAGGGGACAGAGGCCCCAAGAGACCCAGTACTTC.

The V gene is TRBV5-1, the J gene TRBJ2-3; 7 bases are shared with TRBD2. The CDR3 is made up of 13 amino acids. CDR1 and CDR2 (germline): SGHRS, YFSETQ. With 4 bases clipped from V and 6 bases from J, the junction kept 5 bases outside the gene matches. The CDR3 nucleotides read TGCGCCAGCAGCGTGGGGGGAGGGGATACGCAGTATTTT. Translation gives CASSVGGGDTQYF.

This clone is a singleton in its sample. The J gene is TRBJ1-4, the V gene TRBV5-4; D remains ambiguous. The CDR3 sequence is 16 residues long. Deletions cut 0 bases from V and 0 bases from J, with 9 bases between. Germline V CDR1 and CDR2: SGHNT, YYREEE (reference sequence). CDR3 sequence: CASSLDEGSTNEKLFF. The CDR3 DNA reads as TGTGCCAGCAGCTTGGATGAGGGTTCAACTAATGAAAAACTGTTTTTT. Based on the CDR3 plus reference TRBV5-4 and TRBJ1-4, the full variable domain is ETGVTQSPTHLIKTRGQQVTLRCSSQSGHNTVSWYQQALGQGPQFIFQYYREEENGRGNFPPRFSGLQFPNYSSELNVNALELDDSALYLCASSLDEGSTNEKLFFGSGTQLSVL.

The chain is built from TRBV19 and TRBJ2-3; 9 positions match TRBD1. The CDR3 length is 22 residues. Losses at the gene ends were 8 bases for V and 3 bases for J; bases not matched to a gene: 30. From germline, CDR1 is LNHDA and CDR2 SQIVND (reference sequence). The CDR3 nucleotides read TGTGCCAGTGACCCGGGACAGGGAGGATTTGCACAGGATAAAGTCTGGACAGATACGCAGTATTTT. It translates to CASDPGQGGFAQDKVWTDTQYF.

The chain couples TRBV28 to TRBJ1-5; D is possibly TRBD1 (5 bases). This CDR3 has 14 residues. V was pared by 4 bases and J by 6 bases, with 13 bases between. CDR1 is MDHEN, CDR2 SYDVKM, per germline. The CDR3 is CASSYGGLGQPQHF. DNA for the CDR3: TGTGCCAGCAGTTATGGGGGACTGGGTCAGCCCCAGCATTTT.

The V gene is TRBV5-4, the J gene TRBJ1-1; D remains unclear. This CDR3 has 14 amino acids. The germline V gene encodes CDR1 SGHNT and CDR2 YYREEE (reference sequence). V gave up 0 bases and J gave up 1 base, with 7 bases separating them. CDR3 amino acids: CASSLANGNTEAFF. In nucleotides, the CDR3 is TGTGCCAGCAGCTTGGCCAACGGGAACACTGAAGCTTTCTTT. Based on the CDR3 plus reference TRBV5-4 and TRBJ1-1, the full variable domain is ETGVTQSPTHLIKTRGQQVTLRCSSQSGHNTVSWYQQALGQGPQFIFQYYREEENGRGNFPPRFSGLQFPNYSSELNVNALELDDSALYLCASSLANGNTEAFFGQGTRLTVV.